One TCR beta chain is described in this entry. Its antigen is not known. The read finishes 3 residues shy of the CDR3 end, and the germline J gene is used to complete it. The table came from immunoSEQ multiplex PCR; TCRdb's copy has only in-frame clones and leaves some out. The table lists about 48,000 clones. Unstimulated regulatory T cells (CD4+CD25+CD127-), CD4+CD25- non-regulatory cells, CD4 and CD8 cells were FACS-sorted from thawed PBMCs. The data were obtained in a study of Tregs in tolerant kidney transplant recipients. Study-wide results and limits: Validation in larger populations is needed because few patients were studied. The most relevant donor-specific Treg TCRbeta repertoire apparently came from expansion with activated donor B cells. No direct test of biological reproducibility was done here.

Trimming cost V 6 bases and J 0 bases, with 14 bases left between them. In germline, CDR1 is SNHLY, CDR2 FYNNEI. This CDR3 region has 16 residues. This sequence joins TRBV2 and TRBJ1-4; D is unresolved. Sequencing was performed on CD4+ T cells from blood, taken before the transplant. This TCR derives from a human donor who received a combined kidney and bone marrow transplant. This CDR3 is CASRRRAPTTNEKLFF. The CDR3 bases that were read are TGTGCCAGCAGGCGGCGGGCCCCCACAACTAATGAAAAA.